This TCR beta chain was recorded in a study of radiation and T cells in renal cell carcinoma. Study background: Nephrectomy followed 15 Gy stereotactic body radiation by 4 weeks.

Documented time point: baseline pretreatment blood. Documented treatment: 15 Gy SBRT to primary tumor, nephrectomy 4 weeks later. Blood was sampled at baseline, 2 weeks and 4 weeks after SBRT. Libraries were prepared by immunoSEQ multiplex PCR; TCRdb keeps only in-frame clonotypes and omits some of them. The sample holds about 59,000 clones; just under 80% are singletons and the top ten take 7.3%. CDR1 LNHDA and CDR2 SQIVND come from the germline V gene (reference sequence). Trimming stripped 10 bases from V and 0 bases from J, with 16 bases between. This CDR3 region has 15 residues. The sample here was blood, taken from a patient whose treatment included radiotherapy and nephrectomy. The clonotype comes from a man between 60 and 75 years old with renal cell carcinoma. The genes are TRBV19 and TRBJ1-3; a possible D gene is TRBD1 (5 bases). CDR3 nucleotides: TGTGCCACTTCGGAAAGCAGGGACTCTGGAAACACCATATATTTT. It yields the protein CATSESRDSGNTIYF.